This is a list of T cell receptor beta chains from one sample in a study of blood T cell repertoires in COVID-19. Assay: immunoSEQ multiplex PCR; the TCRdb copy retains only in-frame clones and omits some. The sample includes roughly 69,000 clones, roughly 85% of them seen just once. The sequenced sample was peripheral blood. Receptor source: a human donor in a cohort sampled during active COVID-19. Each CDR3 is given with its conserved first and last residue. The order of the fields is D gene, clone size, J gene, CDR3 length, V gene, CDR3 DNA, CDR3 protein. D genes are given only for firm matches. Clone size is shown for a subset of rows, as once, few, many or a class of expanded clone.

TRBD1,NA,TRBJ2-7,17,TRBV5-1,TGCGCCAGCAGCTTGGCCCCGACAGGGTCTGGAAACTACGAGCAGTACTTC,CASSLAPTGSGNYEQYF
TRBD2,NA,TRBJ2-7,15,TRBV3-1/TRBV3-2,TGTGCCAGCAGCCCCCAAGCGGGGCGCTCCTACGAGCAGTACTTC,CASSPQAGRSYEQYF
NA,NA,TRBJ2-1,14,TRBV7-9,TGTGCCAGCAGCTTAGCGGGAGCGGTCAATGAGCAGTTCTTC,CASSLAGAVNEQFF
TRBD1,NA,TRBJ1-2,13,TRBV28,TGTGCCAGCAGACCGGGACAGCCCTATGGCTACACCTTC,CASRPGQPYGYTF
TRBD1,NA,TRBJ1-4,16,TRBV5-1,TGCGCCAGCAGCTTGCAACCGGGACAGGGTAATGAAAAACTGTTTTTT,CASSLQPGQGNEKLFF
TRBD1,once,TRBJ2-5,15,TRBV7-2,TGTGCCAGCAGCTTGGGACAGGGGGGAAGGGAGACCCAGTACTTC,CASSLGQGGRETQYF
NA,NA,TRBJ2-5,15,TRBV5-5,TGTGCCAGCATCCAAGGGAGGGGGGCCCAAGAGACCCAGTACTTC,CASIQGRGAQETQYF
TRBD2,NA,TRBJ2-7,18,TRBV5-4,TGTGCCAGCAGCCGTGGACTAGCGGGAGGATTTAGCTCCTACGAGCAGTACTTC,CASSRGLAGGFSSYEQYF
TRBD2,NA,TRBJ2-2,14,TRBV27,TGTGCCAGCAGAGCGGGAGGGGGCACCGGGGAGCTGTTTTTT,CASRAGGGTGELFF
NA,NA,TRBJ2-7,15,TRBV11-2,TGTGCCAGCAGCTTACTTCACGGAAGGGGATACGAGCAGTACTTC,CASSLLHGRGYEQYF
NA,once,TRBJ2-5,13,TRBV5-1,TGCGCCAGCAGCTTGGGGGACAAAGAGACCCAGTACTTC,CASSLGDKETQYF
NA,NA,TRBJ2-7,13,TRBV2,TGTGCCAGATCTCGACCAGGGGTTTACGAGCAGTACTTC,CARSRPGVYEQYF
NA,NA,TRBJ1-4,16,TRBV2,TGTGCCAGCAGTGAACTGACAGCCATCAAGGGCGAAAAACTGTTTTTT,CASSELTAIKGEKLFF
TRBD1,NA,TRBJ1-1,14,TRBV28,TGTGCCAGCAGCTCCACAGGGGAGAACACTGAAGCTTTCTTT,CASSSTGENTEAFF
TRBD1,NA,TRBJ2-3,18,TRBV27,TGTGCCAGCACCCTCGGACAGGGGGCTACGGGTGGCACAGATACGCAGTATTTT,CASTLGQGATGGTDTQYF
NA,NA,TRBJ2-5,16,TRBV4-1,TGCGCCAGCAGCCCCCGCGCACAGGGCGGGCAAGAGACCCAGTACTTC,CASSPRAQGGQETQYF
NA,NA,TRBJ2-7,15,TRBV3-1/TRBV3-2,TGTGCCAGCAGTCCGAATCGACAGCTCCCTACGAGGCAGTACTTC,CASSPNRQLPTRQYF
NA,NA,TRBJ2-3,14,TRBV1,TGCACCAGCAGCCCCCCCCCGTCCACAGATACGCAGTATTTT,CTSSPPPSTDTQYF
NA,once,TRBJ2-7,13,TRBV2,TGTGCCAGCAGTTCAGGAGGGCTATACGAGCAGTACTTC,CASSSGGLYEQYF
NA,NA,TRBJ1-2,13,TRBV2,TGTGCATCAAAACTATTACCATCTAGTGGCTACACCTTC,CASKLLPSSGYTF
NA,once,TRBJ1-3,14,TRBV11-2,TGTGCCAGCAGCCCCGGGACTGCTGGAAACACCATATATTTT,CASSPGTAGNTIYF
NA,NA,TRBJ2-2,15,TRBV6-5,TGTGCCAGCAGATTTTCGGCGGGGGCGGTTAGGGAGCTGTTTTTT,CASRFSAGAVRELFF
TRBD2,NA,TRBJ2-7,18,TRBV20-1,TGCAGTGCTAGTCGTCCCCCAGATTCGCGGGAGTTTTCCTACGAGCAGTACTTC,CSASRPPDSREFSYEQYF
TRBD1,NA,TRBJ1-2,12,TRBV10-1,TGCGCCAGCATTGATTCCGGGACAGGGAGAACCTTC,CASIDSGTGRTF
TRBD2,NA,TRBJ2-7,16,TRBV3-1/TRBV3-2,TGTGCCAGCAGCCGAGAGGGACTAGCGGCCCCCTACGAGCAGTACTTC,CASSREGLAAPYEQYF
NA,NA,TRBJ2-7,16,TRBV11-2,TGTGCCAGCAGCTTAAACGGCAGGGGTGTTGGGGACGAGCAGTACTTC,CASSLNGRGVGDEQYF
NA,NA,TRBJ2-5,14,TRBV18,TGTGCCAGCTCACCACCGGGGAGCCAAGAGACCCAGTACTTC,CASSPPGSQETQYF
NA,NA,TRBJ1-1,14,TRBV5-1,TGCGCCAGCAGCCCATCAGGGGACGACACTGAAGCTTTCTTT,CASSPSGDDTEAFF
NA,medium-sized,TRBJ2-1,17,TRBV18,TGTGCCAGCTCACCGGTCATGTTGGGGGCCTCCTACAATGAGCAGTTCTTC,CASSPVMLGASYNEQFF
TRBD1,NA,TRBJ1-6,15,TRBV4-1,TGCGCCAGCAGCCAAACGACAGGGAATAATTCACCCCTCCACTTT,CASSQTTGNNSPLHF
TRBD1,NA,TRBJ1-1,16,TRBV15,TGTGCCACCAGCAGGGCTAAACAGGGGGCGAACACTGAAGCTTTCTTT,CATSRAKQGANTEAFF
NA,NA,TRBJ2-2,12,TRBV4-1,TGCGCCAGCAGCCAAGTATCCGGGGAGCTGTTTTTT,CASSQVSGELFF
NA,NA,TRBJ2-7,14,TRBV18,TGTGCCAGCTCACCGGGCTCCAGGCCCTACGAGCAGTACTTC,CASSPGSRPYEQYF
NA,NA,TRBJ1-2,13,TRBV28,TGTGCCAGCAGGACGACAGGACCCTATGGCTACACCTTC,CASRTTGPYGYTF
NA,NA,TRBJ2-5,16,TRBV11-1,TGTGCCAGCAGCCCGGCCCGGAGGGAGGCCCAAGAGACCCAGTACTTC,CASSPARREAQETQYF
TRBD1,NA,TRBJ1-1,14,TRBV19,TGTGCCAGTAGTATCGTCTACAGGGGCACTGAAGCTTTCTTT,CASSIVYRGTEAFF
TRBD2,NA,TRBJ2-6,16,TRBV5-1,TGCGCCAGCAGCTTAGCGGGAGGAACTGGGGCCAACGTCCTGACTTTC,CASSLAGGTGANVLTF
NA,NA,TRBJ1-5,13,TRBV19,TGTGCCACCCCCGAGACAGGCAATCAGCCCCAGCATTTT,CATPETGNQPQHF
NA,NA,TRBJ2-7,14,TRBV10-3,TGTGCCATCAGTCCAGGGGTGGGGGAAATGAAGCAGTACTTC,CAISPGVGEMKQYF
NA,NA,TRBJ2-5,17,TRBV5-8,TGTGCCAGCAGCACCTCCCTGGCGGCGGTTAGGAGCCGGGCCCAGTACTTC,CASSTSLAAVRSRAQYF
TRBD1,NA,TRBJ2-5,16,TRBV7-9,TGTGCCAGCAGTTATCAGACAGGGGAGTATCAAGAGACCCAGTACTTC,CASSYQTGEYQETQYF
NA,NA,TRBJ2-7,15,TRBV19,TGTGCCAGTAGTATGGCTCACAGGGCCCCCCACGAGCAGTACTTC,CASSMAHRAPHEQYF
TRBD2,NA,TRBJ2-1,16,TRBV19,TGTGCCAGTAGTTCACATCGACTAGCGGGGGACAATGAGCAGTTCTTC,CASSSHRLAGDNEQFF
NA,NA,TRBJ2-1,11,TRBV20-1,TGCAGTGGATCTCGGTGGAATGAGCAGTTCTTC,CSGSRWNEQFF
TRBD2,NA,TRBJ2-7,16,TRBV30,TGTGCCTGGAGTGTATTGTCGACTAGCGGGAACTACGAGCAGTACTTC,CAWSVLSTSGNYEQYF
TRBD2,NA,TRBJ2-5,14,TRBV7-2,TGTGCCAGCAGCCTTAGCGGGGGAGAGGGGACCCAGTACTTC,CASSLSGGEGTQYF
TRBD1,NA,TRBJ2-7,14,TRBV2,TGTGCCACCCGAGCCGGGACAGGGAGGGCCGAGCAGTACTTC,CATRAGTGRAEQYF
NA,NA,TRBJ2-1,15,TRBV5-1,TGCGCCAGCAGTTTAGAACAGGGAGCGTACAATGAGCAGTTCTTC,CASSLEQGAYNEQFF
NA,NA,TRBJ1-2,11,TRBV29-1,TGCAGCTATAGGGGGAGCTATGGCTACACCTTC,CSYRGSYGYTF
TRBD2,NA,TRBJ2-2,19,TRBV7-6,TGTGCCAGCAGCTTAGCCCCGGGGGGGGTGAGCGGGGACACCGGGGAGCTGTTTTTT,CASSLAPGGVSGDTGELFF
NA,NA,TRBJ1-1,16,TRBV11-2,TGTGCCAGCAGCTCTAACGCCGGGACACTGAACACTGAAGCTTTCTTT,CASSSNAGTLNTEAFF
NA,NA,TRBJ1-2,12,TRBV5-5,TGTGCCAGTCCAGGGAACTTCTGTGGCTACACCTTC,CASPGNFCGYTF
TRBD1,NA,TRBJ2-7,15,TRBV7-2,TGTGCCAGCAGTCCGAGACAGGGCGGAACCTACGAGCAGTACTTC,CASSPRQGGTYEQYF